This entry features one TCR beta chain sequence. The antigen is not known. The germline gene is not matched at one end of the junction; a read error may be the cause. This CDR3 is 15 amino acids long. CDR1 is SGDLS and CDR2 is YYNGEE in the germline V gene. These data belong to a study of T cells in Graves' hyperthyroidism and ophthalmopathy. The source material, RNA transcripts, was used to amplify TCR beta CDR3 regions. First-round RT-PCR of the TCR CDR3 relied on the HTBI primer set. TCRdb reprocessed the multiplex PCR reads via MiXCR and lists one record per CDR3 protein. Seen here are tens of thousands of distinct CDR3 sequences, around 52% observed once, and the top ten hold 25%. The study, taken as a whole, reports: Blood also carried most thyroid clonotypes expanded above 0.001.

A NOSPECS grade of at least 4, a Clinical Activity Score of at least 3 and duration under 3 months were recorded in ophthalmopathy patients. Exclusion of a patient resulted from uncontrolled infection, other autoimmune disease, pregnancy or lactation. Source material for PBMCs was about 10 ml fresh peripheral blood. The clonotype comes from a woman between 40 and 55 years old with Graves' ophthalmopathy. Sequencing used blood. The chain uses TRBV9 and TRBJ1-2, with D maybe TRBD1 (5 bases). In nucleotides, the CDR3 is TGTGCCTGCAGCCCCACCGCGTGGACAAACGAGGGCTACACCTTC. This codes for CACSPTAWTNEGYTF.